This T cell receptor beta chain comes out of a study of PD-1 blockade in classical Hodgkin lymphoma. Assay used: immunoSEQ multiplex PCR; TCRdb lists only in-frame clones, some missing. The sample has about 86,000 clones; approximately 88% are singletons. Germline lookup yields CDR1 SEHNR and CDR2 FQNEAQ (reference sequence). V lost 7 bases and J lost 9; bases outside the gene matches: 17. This CDR3 comprises 17 residues. All patients relapsed after autologous stem cell transplantation, and brentuximab vedotin exposure varied. Patients' outcomes at their best amounted to complete response, partial response or progressive disease. General study findings and limits: Patients who began taking nivolumab under 1 year after ASCT were left out. Possible causes of repertoire differences, disease activity or prior therapy, remain undefined.

Comment on this clone: Its antigen is unknown.

This sequence joins TRBV7-9 and TRBJ2-1, with 11 bases matching TRBD2. Sequencing used peripheral blood mononuclear cells (PBMCs), obtained at baseline. This clonotype was sampled from a human donor with classical Hodgkin lymphoma. CDR3 bases: TGTGCCAGCACCCCCCCTGGGGGAATAGCGGGAGGGGGTGAGCAGTTCTTC. This gives the protein CASTPPGGIAGGGEQFF.